The present entry profiles one T cell receptor beta chain with its context. What antigen it recognizes has not been identified. Base qualities are missing; no much larger clone stands one base away. This sample stems from a study of blood T cell repertoires in COVID-19 (TCRdb year 2020). Describing the broader study: The collaborator samples originated in the United States, Italy and Spain and spanned the acute and convalescent phases of COVID-19. The prospective study material was composed of cDNA or gDNA derived from T cells, B-cell-depleted T cells, or PBMCs. Deeply sampled blood TCRbeta repertoires from subjects exposed to, actively infected with, or recovered from COVID-19 were included in the dataset. The repertoires were released in a freely available public database meant as a resource for research on the immune response to SARS-CoV-2. Samples came from the ongoing ImmuneRACE study (first 160 participants) plus 1,254 subjects from 6 global collaborators. Nearly every sample came with metadata listing a de-identified subject ID, COVID-19 status, age in years and sex. Where available, HLA class I and class II types were taken from metadata supplied by the sample provider and were not determined by assay-based typing.

TCRbeta CDR3 regions were amplified from genomic DNA by means of the immunoSEQ Assay, a bias-controlled multiplex PCR. In the source study's methods: The number of nucleated cells in each sample was estimated from the amplification of reference gene primers within the assay. Sequence reads were collapsed and filtered to measure the absolute abundance of every unique TCRbeta CDR3 rearrangement. For each sample, productive Simpson clonality was calculated by taking the square root of Simpson's diversity index across productive rearrangements. In its TCRdb copy, this immuneACCESS table keeps in-frame sequences only and misses some clones. Where compared with another copy, unresolved V genes explain less than half of these, and the others have no known cause. V and J calls and clone size are copied from that table; D and trimming were computed from the DNA. In this sample the table shows about 160,000 clones, more than 75% of which occur a single time. The ten largest account for approximately 6.5% of the sample.

Participants in the prospective study were enrolled through a virtual design, were aged about 18 to 100 years, and lived in roughly 25 United States geographic areas. In the prospective study, cohorts were assigned on the basis of participant-reported clinical history obtained from a screening survey and a study questionnaire. For ImmuneRACE Cohort 3, a participant was defined as recovered based on two consecutive negative NP/OP PCR tests, clearance by a healthcare professional, or resolution of symptoms. In the prospective study, whole blood, serum and a nasopharyngeal or oropharyngeal swab were collected from each participant by mobile phlebotomists. Participants in the prospective study had the option to provide additional blood draws and questionnaires over a roughly two-month period. Before DNA extraction, prospective study blood samples were shipped either frozen or at room temperature. Overall study outcomes, separate from this receptor: The quantity of clinical and demographic metadata differed by source and by participant and was supplied without curation.

Reading the germline V gene (reference sequence) gives CDR1 LGHDT and CDR2 YNNKEL. Here V drops 4 bases and J drops 7 bases, and the junction holds 8 bases not matched to any gene. Reading from cysteine to phenylalanine, the CDR3 counts 14 amino acids. Only the CDR3 DNA is retained, 42 bases long and in frame from the first base. Recombination joined TRBV3-1 (or the pseudogene TRBV3-2) with TRBJ1-2, with 8 bases aligning to TRBD1. This TCR was sampled from a woman in her forties or fifties who had recovered from COVID-19. The source material was PBMCs or T cells enriched from blood (not recorded which). The CDR3 region has the sequence CASSPLGTGGGYTF. The DNA sequence follows: TGTGCCAGCAGCCCATTAGGGACAGGAGGTGGCTACACCTTC.